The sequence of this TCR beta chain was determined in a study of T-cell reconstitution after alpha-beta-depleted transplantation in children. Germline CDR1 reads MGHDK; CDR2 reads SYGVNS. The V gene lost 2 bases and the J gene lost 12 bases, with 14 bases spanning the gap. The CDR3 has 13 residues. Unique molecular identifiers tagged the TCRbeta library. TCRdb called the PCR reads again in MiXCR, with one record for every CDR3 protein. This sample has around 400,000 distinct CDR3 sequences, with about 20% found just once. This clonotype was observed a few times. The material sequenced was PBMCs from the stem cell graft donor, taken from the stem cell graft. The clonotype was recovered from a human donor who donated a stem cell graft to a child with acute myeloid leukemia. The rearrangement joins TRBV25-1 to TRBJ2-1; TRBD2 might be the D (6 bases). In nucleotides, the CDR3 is TGTGCCAGCAGTGAAATTGGAGGGGTGTGGCAGTTCTTC. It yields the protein CASSEIGGVWQFF.